This T cell receptor (beta chain) was retrieved from a study of blood T cell repertoires in COVID-19. Looking at the study overall: Researchers got acute and convalescent COVID-19 samples from the United States, Italy and Spain.

The germline V gene encodes CDR1 SGDLS and CDR2 YYNGEE. The CDR3 is 17 residues long. V lost 0 bases, J lost 7 bases, and 7 bases stayed unmatched. Sequenced by immunoSEQ multiplex PCR; TCRdb stores in-frame clones only, minus some. This sample yields approximately 200,000 clones, of which about 90% are seen a single time; about a tenth belongs to the top ten. Participants spanned ages about 18 to 95 years and resided in 20 to 30 US areas. This sequence joins TRBV9 and TRBJ2-2; 12 positions match TRBD2. This receptor was identified in a young man who had recovered from COVID-19. Sequenced sample: PBMCs or T cells enriched from blood (not recorded which). As DNA, the CDR3 is TGTGCCAGCAGCGTAGGACTAGCGGGAGTCGGCGGCGGGGAGCTGTTTTTT. Residues: CASSVGLAGVGGGELFF.